These T cell receptor beta chains were read from a single sample in a study of Graves' ophthalmopathy and Graves' hyperthyroidism. TCRdb passed the multiplex PCR reads through MiXCR, listing each CDR3 protein once. The data hold approximately 160,000 distinct CDR3 sequences, with about 40% observed a single time. The sequenced material came from peripheral blood. Every receptor here comes from a woman aged 40 to 50 with Graves' ophthalmopathy. The CDR3 runs from the conserved cysteine through the conserved F or W. D genes are given only for firm matches. Expanded clones are given a class, and other clones once, few, many or no size at all.

d_gene: TRBD2
v_gene: TRBV19
j_gene: TRBJ2-7
abundance: many
CDR3nt: TGTGCCAGTAGTATACCCTCCTCTCTAGCGGGAGGGCCGTACGGCTACGAGCAGTACTTC
CDR3aa: CASSIPSSLAGGPYGYEQYF

d_gene: NA
v_gene: TRBV29-1
j_gene: TRBJ1-1
abundance: many
CDR3nt: TGCAGCGTTTCTACGTACACTGAAGCTTTCTTT
CDR3aa: CSVSTYTEAFF

d_gene: TRBD2
v_gene: TRBV7-2
j_gene: TRBJ2-4
abundance: few
CDR3nt: TGTGCCAGCAGCTTAGGACTAGCGGAGGGAAACATTCAGTACTTC
CDR3aa: CASSLGLAEGNIQYF

d_gene: NA
v_gene: TRBV7-2
j_gene: TRBJ1-6
abundance: many
CDR3nt: TGTGCCAGCAGTCGCAACCGTGAGATGCTTGGGGCACCCCTCCACTTT
CDR3aa: CASSRNREMLGAPLHF

d_gene: NA
v_gene: TRBV11-1
j_gene: TRBJ1-2
abundance: NA
CDR3nt: TGTGCCAGCAGCTTACGTGGAGTTAGTGGCTACACCTTC
CDR3aa: CASSLRGVSGYTF

d_gene: TRBD2
v_gene: TRBV24-1
j_gene: TRBJ2-2
abundance: many
CDR3nt: TGTGCCACCAGTGATCCAGTGCTAGCGGGCACCGGGGAGCTGTTTTTT
CDR3aa: CATSDPVLAGTGELFF

d_gene: TRBD1
v_gene: TRBV25-1
j_gene: TRBJ2-2
abundance: many
CDR3nt: TGTGCCAGCCGGACAGGGGGTCCCGGGGAGCTGTTTTTT
CDR3aa: CASRTGGPGELFF

d_gene: TRBD1
v_gene: TRBV12-3/TRBV12-4
j_gene: TRBJ1-2
abundance: NA
CDR3nt: TGTGCCAGCAGTTTGGGACAGGTCAGCTATGGCTACACCTTC
CDR3aa: CASSLGQVSYGYTF

d_gene: TRBD1
v_gene: TRBV27
j_gene: TRBJ1-3
abundance: many
CDR3nt: TGTGCCAGCACCGCGGACAGGGAAGGCCACACCATATATTTT
CDR3aa: CASTADREGHTIYF

d_gene: TRBD2
v_gene: TRBV6-1
j_gene: TRBJ2-5
abundance: NA
CDR3nt: TGTGCCAGCACCCCTATCCTGGGGACTAGCGAGAACTTC
CDR3aa: CASTPILGTSENF

d_gene: NA
v_gene: TRBV6-1
j_gene: TRBJ2-7
abundance: NA
CDR3nt: TGTGCCAGCAGTGAATCGGGGTCCGGCCCCCACGAGCAGTACTTC
CDR3aa: CASSESGSGPHEQYF

d_gene: NA
v_gene: TRBV6-1
j_gene: TRBJ2-7
abundance: NA
CDR3nt: TGTGCCAGCAGTGAACGGAGGTACGAGCAGTACTTC
CDR3aa: CASSERRYEQYF

d_gene: NA
v_gene: TRBV12-3/TRBV12-4
j_gene: TRBJ1-1
abundance: many
CDR3nt: TGTGCCAGCAGTTCGGGCCCCGCCACTGAAGCTTTCTTT
CDR3aa: CASSSGPATEAFF

d_gene: NA
v_gene: TRBV28
j_gene: TRBJ2-5
abundance: many
CDR3nt: TGTGCCAGCAGTCGGGGCGGGAAGACCCAGTACTTC
CDR3aa: CASSRGGKTQYF

d_gene: NA
v_gene: TRBV27
j_gene: TRBJ1-1
abundance: NA
CDR3nt: TGTGCCAGTCGACAGCATCTATTGAACACCGAAGCTTTCTTT
CDR3aa: CASRQHLLNTEAFF

d_gene: TRBD2
v_gene: TRBV7-3
j_gene: TRBJ2-7
abundance: NA
CDR3nt: TGTGCCAGCAGTATACTAGCGGGATCCTACGAGCAGTACTTC
CDR3aa: CASSILAGSYEQYF

d_gene: NA
v_gene: TRBV10-3
j_gene: TRBJ2-7
abundance: NA
CDR3nt: TGTGCCATCAGTGAAGGTATGCCCCTCTACGAGCAGTACTTC
CDR3aa: CAISEGMPLYEQYF

d_gene: NA
v_gene: TRBV19
j_gene: TRBJ1-3
abundance: many
CDR3nt: TGTGCCAGTAGTACCGGCGCTGGAAACACCATATATTTT
CDR3aa: CASSTGAGNTIYF

d_gene: NA
v_gene: TRBV28
j_gene: TRBJ1-1
abundance: few
CDR3nt: TGTGCCAGCAGTTTATCCAGTGGGGTAACTGAAGCTTTCTTT
CDR3aa: CASSLSSGVTEAFF

d_gene: TRBD1
v_gene: TRBV6-2/TRBV6-3
j_gene: TRBJ2-7
abundance: many
CDR3nt: TGTGCCAGCGGGACAGCCCCTCGCGAGCAGTACTTC
CDR3aa: CASGTAPREQYF

d_gene: NA
v_gene: TRBV12-3/TRBV12-4
j_gene: TRBJ2-7
abundance: NA
CDR3nt: TGTGCCAGCAGTGCCCGATCAGGGACTGGCGAGCAGTACTTC
CDR3aa: CASSARSGTGEQYF

d_gene: NA
v_gene: TRBV6-2/TRBV6-3
j_gene: TRBJ2-5
abundance: NA
CDR3nt: TGTGCCAGCATCCGAGCGAGGGGAGGCATGGAGACCCAGTACTTC
CDR3aa: CASIRARGGMETQYF

d_gene: NA
v_gene: TRBV24-1
j_gene: TRBJ1-1
abundance: NA
CDR3nt: TGTGCCACCAGTGCAGGCGGGAATTGGAACACTGAAGCTTTCTTT
CDR3aa: CATSAGGNWNTEAFF

d_gene: NA
v_gene: TRBV6-1
j_gene: TRBJ2-4
abundance: NA
CDR3nt: TGTGCCAGCAGTGGCCGAGACCTCAAAAACATTCAGTACTTC
CDR3aa: CASSGRDLKNIQYF

d_gene: NA
v_gene: TRBV6-5
j_gene: TRBJ1-1
abundance: NA
CDR3nt: TGTGCCAGCAGTTACTCGGTGGACACTGAGGCTTTCTTT
CDR3aa: CASSYSVDTEAFF

d_gene: NA
v_gene: TRBV6-5
j_gene: TRBJ1-1
abundance: many
CDR3nt: TGTGCCAGCAGTTACGGTTATGAAGCTTTCTTT
CDR3aa: CASSYGYEAFF

d_gene: NA
v_gene: TRBV12-3/TRBV12-4
j_gene: TRBJ1-3
abundance: NA
CDR3nt: TGTGCCAGCAGTGTCAACGGAAACACCATATATTTT
CDR3aa: CASSVNGNTIYF

d_gene: NA
v_gene: TRBV11-2
j_gene: TRBJ1-1
abundance: NA
CDR3nt: TGTGCCAGTCGACAGGCCAACACTGAAGCTTTCTTT
CDR3aa: CASRQANTEAFF

d_gene: TRBD1
v_gene: TRBV7-2
j_gene: TRBJ2-7
abundance: NA
CDR3nt: TGCGCCAGCAGTCCGGGACAGGGGGCCTCGGATCAGTACTTC
CDR3aa: CASSPGQGASDQYF

d_gene: TRBD1
v_gene: TRBV28
j_gene: TRBJ1-2
abundance: many
CDR3nt: TGTGCCAGCAGTCCGTCGGGACAGGGGTTAATCTATGGCTACACCTTC
CDR3aa: CASSPSGQGLIYGYTF

d_gene: TRBD2
v_gene: TRBV6-1
j_gene: TRBJ2-6
abundance: NA
CDR3nt: TGTGCCAGCAGTGAGCGGGAGGGCTCTGGGGCCAACGTCCTGACTTTC
CDR3aa: CASSEREGSGANVLTF

d_gene: TRBD1
v_gene: TRBV7-2
j_gene: TRBJ1-2
abundance: many
CDR3nt: TGTGCCAGCAGCGAGGGACAGGGGGCTTGGGGCTACACCTTC
CDR3aa: CASSEGQGAWGYTF

d_gene: TRBD2
v_gene: TRBV7-6
j_gene: TRBJ2-7
abundance: NA
CDR3nt: TGTGCCAGCAGCCGGACTAGCGGGACTCCCTCCGAGCAGTACTTC
CDR3aa: CASSRTSGTPSEQYF

d_gene: NA
v_gene: TRBV2
j_gene: TRBJ1-2
abundance: NA
CDR3nt: TGTGCCAGCAGCAACACAGGCGGCGATGGCTACACCTTC
CDR3aa: CASSNTGGDGYTF

d_gene: NA
v_gene: TRBV7-2
j_gene: TRBJ1-5
abundance: many
CDR3nt: TGTGCCAGCAGCCCCGAGGACGATCAGCCCCAGCATTTT
CDR3aa: CASSPEDDQPQHF

d_gene: TRBD2
v_gene: TRBV29-1
j_gene: TRBJ2-7
abundance: NA
CDR3nt: TGCAGCGTTGGTTTGCGGGAGAGCTCCTACGAGCAGTACTTC
CDR3aa: CSVGLRESSYEQYF

d_gene: NA
v_gene: TRBV20-1
j_gene: TRBJ2-5
abundance: many
CDR3nt: TGCAGTGCTAGAAGGGGGCAAGAGACCCAGTACTTC
CDR3aa: CSARRGQETQYF

d_gene: NA
v_gene: TRBV7-2
j_gene: TRBJ1-1
abundance: many
CDR3nt: TGTGCCAGCAGCTTAACAGAAAACACTGAAGCTTTCTTT
CDR3aa: CASSLTENTEAFF

d_gene: NA
v_gene: TRBV2
j_gene: TRBJ2-7
abundance: many
CDR3nt: TGTGCCAGCAGACTAGCCTACGAGCAGTACTTC
CDR3aa: CASRLAYEQYF

d_gene: NA
v_gene: TRBV30
j_gene: TRBJ1-1
abundance: NA
CDR3nt: TGTGCCTGGAGCGAGGAGGGAGGCACTGAAGCTTTCTTT
CDR3aa: CAWSEEGGTEAFF

d_gene: NA
v_gene: TRBV2
j_gene: TRBJ2-4
abundance: many
CDR3nt: TGTGCCAGTCCTGGAGCGCTCGTGGCCAAAAACATTCAGTACTTC
CDR3aa: CASPGALVAKNIQYF

d_gene: NA
v_gene: TRBV28
j_gene: TRBJ1-2
abundance: NA
CDR3nt: TGTGCCAGCAGTTCCCAACCGGGCAATGGCTACACCTTC
CDR3aa: CASSSQPGNGYTF

d_gene: NA
v_gene: TRBV5-1
j_gene: TRBJ1-6
abundance: many
CDR3nt: TGCGCCAGCAGCTCATCGGCGGATTCACCCCTCCACTTT
CDR3aa: CASSSSADSPLHF

d_gene: NA
v_gene: TRBV7-9
j_gene: TRBJ2-5
abundance: many
CDR3nt: TGTGCCAGCAGCCCCAAGTTTGAGACCCAGTACTTC
CDR3aa: CASSPKFETQYF

d_gene: NA
v_gene: TRBV7-2
j_gene: TRBJ2-2
abundance: NA
CDR3nt: TGTGCCACCGAAACCGGGACCCTCGGGACCGGGGAGCTGTTTTTT
CDR3aa: CATETGTLGTGELFF

d_gene: TRBD1
v_gene: TRBV6-1
j_gene: TRBJ2-7
abundance: NA
CDR3nt: TGTGCCAGCAGTCAAGGACAGGGTTATATTGAGCAGTACTTC
CDR3aa: CASSQGQGYIEQYF

d_gene: TRBD1
v_gene: TRBV12-3/TRBV12-4
j_gene: TRBJ2-7
abundance: many
CDR3nt: TGTGCCAGCAGTAGAAACAGGGGGGCCTCCTACGAGCAGTACTTC
CDR3aa: CASSRNRGASYEQYF

d_gene: NA
v_gene: TRBV7-2
j_gene: TRBJ2-7
abundance: many
CDR3nt: TGTGCCAGCAGCTTAGCGGCACAGGGTTACTCCGAGCAGTACTTC
CDR3aa: CASSLAAQGYSEQYF

d_gene: TRBD1
v_gene: TRBV30
j_gene: TRBJ1-1
abundance: many
CDR3nt: TGTGCCTGGAGGAGGACAGGGGGCCAGAACACTGAAGCTTTCTTT
CDR3aa: CAWRRTGGQNTEAFF

d_gene: NA
v_gene: TRBV6-1
j_gene: TRBJ2-5
abundance: NA
CDR3nt: TGTGCCAGCAGTGCCCGGTGGCGGCAAGAGACCCAGTACTTC
CDR3aa: CASSARWRQETQYF

d_gene: NA
v_gene: TRBV6-2/TRBV6-3
j_gene: TRBJ2-4
abundance: NA
CDR3nt: TGTGCCAGCAGTTACGACAGGCGCGGAGCTTCAAACATTCAGTACTTC
CDR3aa: CASSYDRRGASNIQYF

d_gene: NA
v_gene: TRBV28
j_gene: TRBJ1-2
abundance: many
CDR3nt: TGTGCCAGCAGCGATGAGTGGAGGGGCTATGGCTACACCTTC
CDR3aa: CASSDEWRGYGYTF

d_gene: NA
v_gene: TRBV7-2
j_gene: TRBJ2-5
abundance: few
CDR3nt: TGTGCCAGCAGCTCCGGACTGGCAGAGACCCAGTACTTC
CDR3aa: CASSSGLAETQYF

d_gene: NA
v_gene: TRBV5-1
j_gene: TRBJ1-5
abundance: many
CDR3nt: TGCGCCAGCAGCCCCCAAAGCAATCAGCCCCAGCATTTT
CDR3aa: CASSPQSNQPQHF

d_gene: TRBD1
v_gene: TRBV2
j_gene: TRBJ2-7
abundance: NA
CDR3nt: TGTGCCAGCGGGACAGTGCCCGAGCAGTACTTC
CDR3aa: CASGTVPEQYF

d_gene: TRBD1
v_gene: TRBV4-2
j_gene: TRBJ1-5
abundance: many
CDR3nt: TGTGCCAGCAGTTCCGGGACAGGAGGTGCGGGCAATCAGCCCCAGCATTTT
CDR3aa: CASSSGTGGAGNQPQHF

d_gene: NA
v_gene: TRBV12-3/TRBV12-4
j_gene: TRBJ1-1
abundance: NA
CDR3nt: TGTGCCAGCCGTTACAGGGAACGGACTGAAGCTTTCTTT
CDR3aa: CASRYRERTEAFF

d_gene: TRBD2
v_gene: TRBV20-1
j_gene: TRBJ2-2
abundance: many
CDR3nt: TGCAGTGCGGGGAATGGACTAGCGGGCCCATACGGGGAGCTGTTTTTT
CDR3aa: CSAGNGLAGPYGELFF